These 31 T cell receptor delta chains were all obtained from the same sample, sequenced in a study of γδ T cells in repeated Plasmodium falciparum infection. TCRdb ran CATT on the multiplex PCR reads. The table lists tens of thousands of delta-chain clones, almost 1.5% of them singletons. Gammadelta T cells were flow-sorted from PBMC into Vgamma9/Vdelta2+ and Vdelta2-negative populations for bulk analysis. Sequenced sample: gamma-delta T cells from blood. All receptors come from a pool of human donors (malaria-infected and uninfected, not separated).

As to this clone: One base separates it from a far larger clone, so it is likely a read error. Other DNA sequences of this sample code for an identical CDR3. The V gene call is TRDV2, and the J gene call is absent; the tabulated D call, TRDD3, remains unverified against the DNA. The germline V gene has CDR1 GEAIGNYY and CDR2 EKD. This CDR3 has 25 amino acids. Here the CDR3 reads CACDTSPSGLGDKATYSWDTRQMFF. CDR3 nucleotides: TGTGCCTGTGACACATCGCCTAGTGGACTGGGGGATAAGGCCACCTACTCCTGGGACACCCGACAGATGTTCTTC.

This clone was detected many times. The chain employs TRDV1 and TRDJ3; 11 nucleotides match TRDD3. The ends lost 4 bases at V and 0 bases at J; junction bases unmatched: 14. Per the germline V gene, CDR1 is TSWWSYY and CDR2 is QGS. The CDR3 has 22 amino acids. In DNA, the CDR3 is TGTGCTCTTGGGGGAAAGGGATACTGGGGGATAAGAAGCTCCTGGGACACCCGACAGATGTTTTTC. Its protein is CALGGKGYWGIRSSWDTRQMFF.

Notes on this clone: TCRdb pairs this DNA with a much larger clone's protein that differs at residue 17, likely a read error; the protein shown was translated from the DNA. There is no J gene call, but TRDV1 is given as the V gene; the table's D call, TRDD3, has no DNA check behind it. This CDR3 region has 19 residues. Germline V gives CDR1 TSWWSYY, CDR2 QGS. CDR3 residues: CALGELRLSHWGILDKPIF. Written as DNA, the CDR3 is TGTGCTCTTGGGGAACTTCGACTTTCCCACTGGGGGATTTTGGATAAACCCATCTTT.

This clone appeared many times. A far more abundant clone sits one base away, making this likely a read error. This sample includes further DNA sequences coding for the same CDR3. The V and J genes are TRDV1 and TRDJ4; D is uncertain. The V gene's germline CDR1 is TSWWSYY and CDR2 QGS. The CDR3 runs 18 residues. CDR3 protein: CALGELFRVAPPARPLIF. The DNA of the CDR3 is TGTGCTCTTGGGGAACTATTCCGAGTAGCACCTCCGGCCAGACCCTTGATCTTT.

This clone appeared many times. It differs at one base from a far larger clone, so likely a read error. The same CDR3 arises from other DNA sequences in this sample as well. The rearrangement uses TRDV1 and TRDJ1, with 9 positions matching TRDD3. This CDR3 has 22 amino acids. CDR1 and CDR2 from the germline V gene are TSWWSYY and QGS. The J segment lost 0 bases and the V segment lost 1 base, leaving 21 bases of the junction unmatched. For the CDR3, the DNA is TGTGCTCTTGGGGAACCTATGGGCCATCCTACTGGGGGACGTCTATACACCGATAAACTCATCTTT. It translates to CALGEPMGHPTGGRLYTDKLIF.

This clone was counted only a few times. TCRdb lists the protein of a much larger clone for this DNA, which differs at residue 6, so this is likely a read error; the protein given here is translated from the DNA itself. DNA for the CDR3: TGTGCTCTTGAGGAGGGCGGGGATAAGGCCGATAAGCTCATCTTT. The encoded protein is CALEEGGDKADKLIF. The chain couples TRDV1 to TRDJ1; 7 nucleotides align to TRDD3. This CDR3 is 15 amino acids long. Germline-derived CDR1 and CDR2 are TSWWSYY and QGS.

This clone has at least ten counts. The translation of this DNA and the TCRdb protein of a much larger clone differ at residue 3, probably owing to a read error; the protein shown here is translated from the DNA. This sequence joins TRDV2 and TRDJ1; D gene ambiguous. Trimming removed 9 bases at V and 0 bases at J, with 22 bases between. Germline CDR1 is GEAIGNYY and CDR2 is EKD. The CDR3 is made up of 16 amino acids. CDR3 protein: CARANRRSKYTDKLIF. CDR3 sequence (DNA): TGTGCCCGTGCCAATCGGAGGTCGAAGTACACCGATAAACTCATCTTT.

Concerning this clone itself: The protein TCRdb lists belongs to a much larger clone and differs from this DNA's translation at residue 15, which points to a read error; the protein shown is made from the DNA. The chain is built from TRDV1 and TRDJ1; possibly TRDD3 for D (6 bases). The J gene is not listed in TCRdb, so it was assigned here from a DNA match to germline. The CDR3 totals 21 residues. The germline V gene encodes CDR1 TSWWSYY and CDR2 QGS. Trimming cost V 2 bases and J 1 base, with 29 bases left between them. In DNA, the CDR3 is TGTGCTCTTGGGGAAGTTAGTGTCGTACCGTACTGGGTCCTCAGCACCGATAAACTCATCTTT. Its translation is CALGEVSVVPYWVLSTDKLIF.

The table lists this clone with many counts. TCRdb lists the protein of a much larger clone for this DNA, which differs at residue 8, so this is likely a read error; the protein given here is translated from the DNA itself. The chain is built from TRDV3 and TRDJ1, with D uncertain. V was clipped by 1 base and J by 0 bases, with 27 bases between them. The CDR3 consists of 19 residues. Per germline, CDR1 TVYSNPD and CDR2 GDNSRS (reference sequence). CDR3 in amino acids: CAFTARSDGGLDYTDKLIF. The CDR3 DNA follows: TGTGCCTTTACAGCTCGGTCCGACGGAGGGTTGGACTACACCGATAAACTCATCTTT.

As for this clone: The translation of this DNA and the TCRdb protein of a much larger clone differ at residue 5, probably owing to a read error; the protein shown here is translated from the DNA. The genes are TRDV2 and TRDJ3, with no clear D. The J gene is not listed in TCRdb, so it was assigned here from a DNA match to germline. Between the trimmed V and J ends, which lost 3 bases and 0 bases, there was a span of 5 bases. Germline assignment: CDR1 GEAIGNYY and CDR2 EKD. This CDR3 spans 15 amino acids. Here the CDR3 DNA reads TGTGCCTGTGACCGTATCTCCTGGGACACCCGACAGATGTTTTTC. Translating gives CACDRISWDTRQMFF.

Details on this clone: Translating this DNA gives a protein that differs at residue 3 from the TCRdb one, which belongs to a much larger clone; a read error is likely, and the protein shown is this translation. This chain connects TRDV2 to TRDJ1; possible D gene TRDD3, 6 bases. There are 13 residues in the CDR3. Germline V gene data show CDR1 as GEAIGNYY and CDR2 as EKD. This CDR3 is CAGDTGWGTKLIF. CDR3 bases: TGTGCCGGTGACACCGGCTGGGGAACCAAACTCATCTTT.

Remarks on this clone: The likely explanation is a read error, given a far larger clone one base away. The V call is TRDV2, the J call TRDJ1, with D uncertain. TCRdb leaves out the J gene; it was filled in here by matching the DNA to germline. Germline CDR1 reads GEAIGNYY; CDR2 reads EKD. The CDR3 has 15 residues. CDR3 loop: CACDTVGSYTDKLIF. In nucleotides, the CDR3 is TGTGCCTGCGACACCGTCGGGAGCTACACCGATAAACTCATCTTT.

Concerning this clone: Given a far larger clone just one base away, this is likely a sequencing read error. Other DNA sequences in the same sample also yield this CDR3. V gene assignment gives TRDV1, but the J gene was left uncalled; the listed D gene, TRDD3, was not tested against the DNA. The CDR3 is 19 residues long. CDR1 is TSWWSYY, CDR2 QGS, per germline. The CDR3 coding sequence is TGTGCTCTTGGGGAACTAAGGGCTGGGGATAAGAAGTACACCGATAAACTCATCTTC. The encoded protein is CALGELRAGDKKYTDKLIF.

This clone is medium-sized (0.01 to 0.1%) within its sample. V gene TRDV2 combines with J gene TRDJ3, with TRDD3 matching 9 bases. J gave up 0 bases and V 0 bases, and 2 bases lay outside the gene matches. This CDR3 has 18 residues. Germline CDR1 and CDR2: GEAIGNYY and EKD. As DNA, the CDR3 is TGTGCCTGTGACACCGGTGGGGGATACTCCTGGGACACCCGACAGATGTTTTTC. Amino acids: CACDTGGGYSWDTRQMFF.

At least ten counts were recorded for this clone. V usage is TRDV1 and J usage is TRDJ1; D gene unclear. Trimming removed 5 bases from V and 3 bases from J, with 28 bases in between. CDR3 length: 19 residues. Germline CDR1 TSWWSYY, CDR2 QGS. The CDR3 DNA reads as TGTGCTCTTGGGAACTGTCACTACAGCGGTGTCCAGTCCTCCGATAAACTCATCTTT. Translating gives CALGNCHYSGVQSSDKLIF.

This clone has only a few counts. For this DNA, TCRdb reports the protein of a much larger clone, which diverges at residue 3, most likely from a read error; the protein presented here is translated directly from the DNA. The chain is built from TRDV2 and TRDJ1; D is ambiguous. The J gene, absent from TCRdb, was called here by matching the DNA to germline. This CDR3 has 15 residues. In germline, CDR1 is GEAIGNYY, CDR2 EKD. As DNA, the CDR3 is TGTGCTCGTGTTCGCACAGAGTCGTACGGGCTTAAACTCATCTTT. It encodes CARVRTESYGLKLIF.

Concerning this clone: With a far larger clone one base away, a read error is the likely cause. This CDR3 is also generated by other DNA sequences in the sample. The chain carries TRDV2 and TRDJ3; D remains ambiguous. Here the J gene was assigned by germline matching of the DNA, as TCRdb has none. The V gene's germline CDR1 is GEAIGNYY and CDR2 EKD. CDR3 size: 16 residues. The CDR3 nucleotides are TGTGCTTGTGACACCTTACTCTCCTGGGACACCCGACAGATGTTTTTC. Translating gives CACDTLLSWDTRQMFF.

A few counts support this clone. A far bigger clonotype differs at one base, so this is likely a read error. In the same sample, other DNA sequences code for this CDR3. The chain carries TRDV1 and TRDJ1; 11 nucleotides line up with TRDD3. No J gene was available from TCRdb, and it was assigned here by a germline match of the DNA. The CDR3 is made up of 17 amino acids. V dropped 4 bases and J dropped 3; count of bases not matched to a gene: 10. The germline CDR1 and CDR2 sequences are TSWWSYY and QGS. The DNA for the CDR3 is TGTGCTCTTGGGGGACGACTGGGGGATAGTTACTCCGATAAACTCATCTTT. Residues: CALGGRLGDSYSDKLIF.

This clone was seen a few times. TCRdb's protein for this DNA is that of a much larger clone and differs from the translation at residue 9, likely a read error; the protein shown is the DNA translation. The chain uses TRDV2 and TRDJ3; 9 positions agree with TRDD3. Germline matching of the DNA provided the J gene here, since TCRdb leaves it blank. The germline V gene encodes CDR1 GEAIGNYY and CDR2 EKD. The CDR3 length is 15 residues. This chain's CDR3 is CACDWGIWGTRQMFF. For the CDR3, the DNA is TGTGCCTGTGACTGGGGGATATGGGGCACCCGACAGATGTTTTTC.

This clone occurred a few times. TCRdb's protein for this DNA is that of a much larger clone and differs from the translation at residue 5, likely a read error; the protein shown is the DNA translation. CDR3 region: CACDAVPGAGGGTGSTDKLIF. In nucleotides, the CDR3 is TGTGCCTGTGACGCCGTTCCCGGTGCTGGGGGAGGAACGGGTAGCACCGATAAACTCATCTTT. The chain carries TRDV2 and TRDJ1, with 8 bases fitting TRDD3. Germline matching of the DNA provided the J gene here, since TCRdb leaves it blank. Trimming at V came to 3 bases and at J to 1 base, leaving 24 bases not matched to a gene. The CDR3 loop spans 21 amino acids. Germline CDR1 and CDR2: GEAIGNYY and EKD.

Concerning this clone itself: A far larger clone is off by one base, so a read error is likely. Other DNA sequences within the sample encode an identical CDR3. This rearrangement joins TRDV2 to TRDJ1; 13 nucleotides align to TRDD3. Here the J gene was assigned by germline matching of the DNA, as TCRdb has none. This CDR3 comprises 16 residues. CDR1 GEAIGNYY and CDR2 EKD come from the germline V gene. The V and J ends lost 5 bases and 5 bases, in that order; junction bases with no gene match: 10. This CDR3 is CACVGLGDTGTDKLIF. The CDR3 bases are TGTGCCTGTGTGGGACTGGGGGATACGGGTACTGATAAACTCATCTTT.

Comment on this clone: With only one base between it and a far larger clone, this is likely a read error. The sample holds other DNA sequences that translate to the same CDR3. This chain joins TRDV1 and TRDJ1; 8 bases are a match to TRDD3. Assignment of the J gene here rests on matching the DNA to germline, because TCRdb gives none. CDR1 is TSWWSYY and CDR2 is QGS in the germline V gene. J lost 0 bases, V lost 4 bases, and 31 bases had no gene match. CDR3 length equals 24 residues. The CDR3 reads CALGARLGPTNLLYWGYDTDKLIF. CDR3 sequence (DNA): TGTGCTCTTGGGGCTCGGTTGGGCCCTACGAACCTCCTATACTGGGGGTATGACACCGATAAACTCATCTTT.

This clone has a handful of counts. The TCRdb protein comes from a much larger clone and disagrees with this DNA's translation at residue 5, likely due to a read error; the protein given here is derived from the DNA. The chain has TRDV2 and TRDJ1, with TRDD3 matching over 7 bases. Matching the DNA to germline supplied the J gene, which TCRdb does not give. With 3 bases clipped from V and 0 bases from J, the junction kept 12 bases outside the gene matches. Germline values: CDR1 GEAIGNYY, CDR2 EKD. This CDR3 is 17 amino acids long. CDR3 loop: CACDSVGGFRDTDKLIF. The CDR3 coding sequence is TGTGCCTGTGACTCCGTAGGGGGATTCAGAGACACCGATAAACTCATCTTT.

As regards this clone: The mismatch at residue 18 between this DNA's translation and the TCRdb protein of a much larger clone likely reflects a read error; the protein shown is translated from the DNA. The J gene was not called, though the V gene is TRDV2; the D call of TRDD3 is as the table states it, not checked on the DNA. Per germline, CDR1 GEAIGNYY and CDR2 EKD. The CDR3 spans 19 residues. CDR3 in DNA: TGTGCCTGTGACCCTCTTCCAGTCCGGATACCGGATCTCACCGATAAACTCACCTTT. It specifies CACDPLPVRIPDLTDKLTF.

This clone was counted at least ten times. The CDR3 loop is CALGAKRVRMFLYWGIRATDKLIF. DNA of the CDR3: TGTGCTCTTGGGGCCAAACGGGTTAGGATGTTCTTGTACTGGGGGATACGCGCCACCGATAAACTCATCTTT. The chain links TRDV1 to TRDJ1, with TRDD3 matching over 13 bases. The V gene's germline CDR1 is TSWWSYY and CDR2 QGS. CDR3 length: 24 residues. V shed 4 bases and J 1 base; nucleotides not matched to a gene: 27.

This clone turned up a few times. The protein TCRdb lists belongs to a much larger clone and differs from this DNA's translation at residue 12, which points to a read error; the protein shown is made from the DNA. This chain connects TRDV1 to TRDJ1; tentative D call: TRDD3 (5 bases). Germline V gene lookup returns CDR1 TSWWSYY and CDR2 QGS. Deletions cut 2 bases from V and 2 bases from J, with 18 bases between. This CDR3 is built from 17 residues. Written as DNA, the CDR3 is TGTGCTCTTGGGGAATCAAACTCTGGGATCCTTACCGATAAACTCATCTTT. Translation: CALGESNSGILTDKLIF.

This clone has just a few counts. TCRdb has a much larger clone's protein, which differs at residue 2 from the translation of this DNA, likely because of a read error; what is shown is the protein translated from the DNA. V is TRDV2 and J is TRDJ1; D perhaps matches TRDD3 (5 bases). Germline V gene data show CDR1 as GEAIGNYY and CDR2 as EKD. The CDR3 is 14 residues long. In nucleotides, the CDR3 is TGTTCCTGTGACACCATCTGGGAAGCCGATAAACTCATCTTT. As protein: CSCDTIWEADKLIF.

This clone was recorded many times. V usage is TRDV1 and J usage is TRDJ1, with TRDD3 identical over 13 bases. Germline V gene lookup returns CDR1 TSWWSYY and CDR2 QGS. V lost 4 bases, J lost 3 bases, and 23 bases stayed unmatched. The CDR3 has 22 amino acids. DNA of the CDR3: TGTGCTCTTGGGGGACGCCTTCCTACGCCCTATGTACTGGGGGATACGGCCGATAAACTCATCTTT. Protein: CALGGRLPTPYVLGDTADKLIF.

This clone has more than one count but fewer than ten. A read error is the likely source, as a far larger clone sits one nucleotide away. This chain connects TRDV1 to TRDJ1; D is possibly TRDD3 (6 bases). The J gene comes from matching the DNA to germline here; TCRdb lacks it. Looked up from germline, CDR1 is TSWWSYY and CDR2 is QGS. The CDR3 runs 18 residues. The V end was cut by 3 bases, the J end by 0 bases, with 20 bases between. As DNA, the CDR3 is TGTGCTCTTGGGGACGCCCCCGGGGGGGGACAGTACACCGATAAACTCATCTTT. It is translated as CALGDAPGGGQYTDKLIF.

This clone was counted only a few times. TCRdb pairs this DNA with a much larger clone's protein that differs at residue 9, likely a read error; the protein shown was translated from the DNA. The rearrangement joins TRDV1 to TRDJ1; 7 bases align to TRDD2. The CDR3 is 19 residues long. Germline V gives CDR1 TSWWSYY, CDR2 QGS. CDR3 sequence: CALGEPLVSVRSYTDKHIF. The CDR3 coding sequence is TGTGCTCTTGGGGAACCTCTGGTCTCGGTCCGTTCCTACACCGATAAACACATCTTT.

This clone was seen a few times. The protein TCRdb gives is from a much larger clone and does not agree with this DNA's translation at residue 10, likely a read error; the protein shown here comes from the DNA. The chain couples TRDV1 to TRDJ1; D is ambiguous. TCRdb does not report a J gene; here it was assigned by matching the DNA to germline references. Germline V gene data show CDR1 as TSWWSYY and CDR2 as QGS. V lost 0 bases and J lost 0, with 20 bases in between. This CDR3 is 19 amino acids long. CDR3 DNA: TGTGCTCTTGGGGAACTTTTGTATACCCTCCTGCCTTACACCGATAAACTCATCTTT. Translation gives CALGELLYTLLPYTDKLIF.